Listed below are T cell receptor beta chains from one sample, sequenced in a study of T cells in Graves' hyperthyroidism and ophthalmopathy. TCRdb analysed the multiplex PCR reads with MiXCR anew, one entry per CDR3 protein. In the table there are some 350,000 distinct CDR3 sequences, about a fifth of which are singletons. What was sequenced was blood. The receptor source for this set is a woman in her late teens or twenties with Graves' hyperthyroidism. Both conserved end residues are part of each CDR3. Each record gives: J gene, V gene, clone size, CDR3 length, D gene, CDR3 DNA, CDR3 protein. The D gene is left open where the match is weak. Clone size, where shown, is once, few, many, or a class for clones that have expanded.

J: TRBJ1-2; V: TRBV7-8; size: many; length: 17; D: -; DNA: TGTGCCAGCAGCTTAGCTCGATGGGCGGCGAGGTCCTATGGCTACACCTTC; CDR3: CASSLARWAARSYGYTF
J: TRBJ1-1; V: TRBV6-5; size: many; length: 15; D: -; DNA: TGTGCCAGCAGTTACTCGACGGGGACTTACACTGAAGCTTTCTTT; CDR3: CASSYSTGTYTEAFF
J: TRBJ2-3; V: TRBV20-1; size: few; length: 14; D: -; DNA: TGCAGTGCTAGAGGGGTTTTGTCCGCAGATACGCAGTATTTT; CDR3: CSARGVLSADTQYF
J: TRBJ1-1; V: TRBV11-1; size: many; length: 12; D: -; DNA: TGTGCCAGCAGCTCAGGGTGGACTGAAGCTTTCTTT; CDR3: CASSSGWTEAFF
J: TRBJ2-5; V: TRBV28; size: few; length: 16; D: -; DNA: TGTGCCAGCACCCCAAGGGTCCTTAAAGCCCAAGAGACCAAGTACTTC; CDR3: CASTPRVLKAQETKYF
J: TRBJ2-2; V: TRBV6-1; size: many; length: 15; D: -; DNA: TGTGCCAGCAGTGGTGGACTACCGAACACCGGGGAGCTGTTTTTT; CDR3: CASSGGLPNTGELFF
J: TRBJ2-5; V: TRBV5-1; size: -; length: 19; D: -; DNA: TGCGCCAGCAGCGGATATGGAAAAAAACAGGGAAGTATTGCGGAGACCCAGTACTTC; CDR3: CASSGYGKKQGSIAETQYF
J: TRBJ1-2; V: TRBV20-1; size: many; length: 15; D: TRBD1; DNA: TGCAGTGCGACCCGGGACAGGGGGCGAGACTATGGCTACACCTTC; CDR3: CSATRDRGRDYGYTF
J: TRBJ1-3; V: TRBV12-3/TRBV12-4; size: many; length: 14; D: -; DNA: TGTGCCAGCAGAGGCCCAGGTATGGGAAACACCATATATTTT; CDR3: CASRGPGMGNTIYF
J: TRBJ1-1; V: TRBV4-2; size: many; length: 14; D: -; DNA: TGTGCCAGCAGCCCCGACAGCTTTGAGACTGAAGCTTTCTTT; CDR3: CASSPDSFETEAFF
J: TRBJ1-2; V: TRBV20-1; size: many; length: 16; D: TRBD1; DNA: TGCAGTGCCATAGGGGGGACAGGCCTTTTAAGGGGAGGCTACACCTTC; CDR3: CSAIGGTGLLRGGYTF
J: TRBJ2-5; V: TRBV20-1; size: many; length: 13; D: TRBD2; DNA: TGCAGTGCGTACACTAGCGGCCAAGAGACCCAGTACTTC; CDR3: CSAYTSGQETQYF
J: TRBJ1-1; V: TRBV6-1; size: many; length: 12; D: -; DNA: TGTGCCAGCAGTGAGGTGGGGTCCCAAGCTTTCTTT; CDR3: CASSEVGSQAFF
J: TRBJ2-7; V: TRBV2; size: many; length: 15; D: -; DNA: TGTGCCAGCAGTGGTCTCGCTAGCAGAAACTACGAGCAGTACTTC; CDR3: CASSGLASRNYEQYF
J: TRBJ1-1; V: TRBV4-1; size: -; length: 18; D: TRBD1; DNA: TGCGCCAGCAGCCAAGATCGGAACAGGGGAGGTGGAGACACTGAAGCTTTCTTT; CDR3: CASSQDRNRGGGDTEAFF
J: TRBJ2-5; V: TRBV28; size: -; length: 15; D: TRBD1; DNA: TGTGCCAGCAGTTTCCCGACAGGGGGCGCAGAGACCCAGTACTTC; CDR3: CASSFPTGGAETQYF
J: TRBJ1-2; V: TRBV6-5; size: once; length: 15; D: -; DNA: TGTGCCAGCAGTTTAGAGATAGCGGGGGGCGGTGGCTACACCTTC; CDR3: CASSLEIAGGGGYTF
J: TRBJ2-5; V: TRBV12-3/TRBV12-4; size: many; length: 14; D: -; DNA: TGTGCCAGCAGTTTCCGCGGGGACCAAGAGACCCAGTACTTC; CDR3: CASSFRGDQETQYF
J: TRBJ2-7; V: TRBV27; size: many; length: 14; D: TRBD1; DNA: TGTGCCAGCAGTCTACAGGGGGGCCTTTACGAGCAGTACTTC; CDR3: CASSLQGGLYEQYF
J: TRBJ2-7; V: TRBV30; size: many; length: 13; D: -; DNA: TGTGCCTGGAGTCGGGGGTTGGACTACGAGCAGTACTTC; CDR3: CAWSRGLDYEQYF
J: TRBJ1-2; V: TRBV2; size: -; length: 13; D: -; DNA: TGTGCCAGCAGTGAAGCGCGACAGTATGGCTACACCTTC; CDR3: CASSEARQYGYTF
J: TRBJ2-1; V: TRBV28; size: many; length: 16; D: -; DNA: TGTGCCAGCAGGCTGACGGGGGCCCCAACCTACAATGAGCAGTTCTTC; CDR3: CASRLTGAPTYNEQFF
J: TRBJ1-2; V: TRBV7-2; size: many; length: 15; D: TRBD1; DNA: TGTGCCAGCAGCGTTACGGGACAGACTAACTATGGCTACACCTTC; CDR3: CASSVTGQTNYGYTF
J: TRBJ1-5; V: TRBV20-1; size: many; length: 15; D: -; DNA: TGCAGTGCTAGAGAACCGTACGGTAGCAATCAGCCCCAGCATTTT; CDR3: CSAREPYGSNQPQHF
J: TRBJ2-2; V: TRBV30; size: once; length: 11; D: -; DNA: TGTGCCTGGAGTGTATCCGGGGAGCTGTTTTTT; CDR3: CAWSVSGELFF
J: TRBJ1-2; V: TRBV6-2/TRBV6-3; size: many; length: 19; D: TRBD1; DNA: TGTGCCAGCAGTTACGCGCCCTTAGACAGGGAGGTTAACAACTATGGCTACACCTTC; CDR3: CASSYAPLDREVNNYGYTF
J: TRBJ2-5; V: TRBV9; size: many; length: 15; D: -; DNA: TGTGCCAGCAGCTCCAGCACGCGAGGCGGGGAGACCCAGTACTTC; CDR3: CASSSSTRGGETQYF
J: TRBJ2-5; V: TRBV5-1; size: -; length: 16; D: -; DNA: TGCGCCAGCAGTTCCGGGCACCTCAACCAGTTAGGGACCCAGTACTTC; CDR3: CASSSGHLNQLGTQYF
J: TRBJ2-7; V: TRBV7-8; size: many; length: 14; D: -; DNA: TGTGCCAGCAGTCTACAGAAGTGGGGGTACGAGCAGTACTTC; CDR3: CASSLQKWGYEQYF
J: TRBJ1-5; V: TRBV4-1; size: few; length: 14; D: -; DNA: TGCGCCAGCAGCCAAGTCGAGGGGATGGAGCCCCAGCATTTT; CDR3: CASSQVEGMEPQHF